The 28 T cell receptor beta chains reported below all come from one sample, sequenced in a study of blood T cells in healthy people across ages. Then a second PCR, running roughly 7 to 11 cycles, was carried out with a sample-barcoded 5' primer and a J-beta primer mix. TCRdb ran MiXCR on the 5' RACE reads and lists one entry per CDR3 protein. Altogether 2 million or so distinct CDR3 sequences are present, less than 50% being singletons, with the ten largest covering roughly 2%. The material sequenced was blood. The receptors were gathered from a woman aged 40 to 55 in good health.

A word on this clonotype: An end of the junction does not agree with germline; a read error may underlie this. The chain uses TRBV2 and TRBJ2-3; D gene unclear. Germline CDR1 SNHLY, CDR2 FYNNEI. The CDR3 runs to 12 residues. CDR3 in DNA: TGTGCCAGCAGGGAAAGCAGAGATACGCAGTATTTT. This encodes CASRESRDTQYF.

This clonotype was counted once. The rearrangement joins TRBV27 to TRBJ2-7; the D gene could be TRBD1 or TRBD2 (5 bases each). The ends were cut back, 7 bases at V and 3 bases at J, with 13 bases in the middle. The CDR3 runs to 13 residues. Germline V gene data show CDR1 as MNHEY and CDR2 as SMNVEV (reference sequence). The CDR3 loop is CASMREQGYEQYF. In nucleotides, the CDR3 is TGTGCCAGCATGAGGGAGCAGGGCTACGAGCAGTACTTC.

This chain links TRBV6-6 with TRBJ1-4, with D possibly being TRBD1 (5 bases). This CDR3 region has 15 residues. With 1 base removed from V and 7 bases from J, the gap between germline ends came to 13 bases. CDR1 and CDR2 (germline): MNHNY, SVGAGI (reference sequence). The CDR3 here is CASSYFRASGEKLFF. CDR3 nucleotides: TGTGCCAGCAGTTACTTCAGGGCTTCCGGTGAAAAACTGTTTTTT.

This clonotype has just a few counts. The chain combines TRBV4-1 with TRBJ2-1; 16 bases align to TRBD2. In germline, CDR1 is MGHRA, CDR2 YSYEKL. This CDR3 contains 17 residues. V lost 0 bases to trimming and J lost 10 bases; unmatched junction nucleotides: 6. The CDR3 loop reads CASSQDSGTSGGGEQFF. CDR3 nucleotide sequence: TGCGCCAGCAGCCAAGATTCGGGGACTAGCGGGGGGGGAGAGCAGTTCTTC.

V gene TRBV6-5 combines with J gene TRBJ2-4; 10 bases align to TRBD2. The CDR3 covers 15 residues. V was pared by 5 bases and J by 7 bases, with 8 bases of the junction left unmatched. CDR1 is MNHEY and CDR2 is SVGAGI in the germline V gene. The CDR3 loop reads CASSLASGGANIQYF. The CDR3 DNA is TGTGCCAGCAGTCTTGCGAGCGGGGGGGCCAACATTCAGTACTTC.

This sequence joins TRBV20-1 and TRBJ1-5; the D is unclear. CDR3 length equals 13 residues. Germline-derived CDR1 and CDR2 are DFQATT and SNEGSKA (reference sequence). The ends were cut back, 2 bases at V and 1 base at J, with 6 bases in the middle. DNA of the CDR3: TGCAGTGCTAGAAGAAACAGCAATCAGCCCCAGCATTTT. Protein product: CSARRNSNQPQHF.

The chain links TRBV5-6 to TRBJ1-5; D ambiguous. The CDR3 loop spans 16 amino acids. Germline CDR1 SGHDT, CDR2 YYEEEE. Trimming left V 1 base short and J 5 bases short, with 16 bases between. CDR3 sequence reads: CASSLLRGLGDQPQHF. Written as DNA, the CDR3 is TGTGCCAGCAGCTTGTTGCGAGGTTTGGGTGATCAGCCCCAGCATTTT.

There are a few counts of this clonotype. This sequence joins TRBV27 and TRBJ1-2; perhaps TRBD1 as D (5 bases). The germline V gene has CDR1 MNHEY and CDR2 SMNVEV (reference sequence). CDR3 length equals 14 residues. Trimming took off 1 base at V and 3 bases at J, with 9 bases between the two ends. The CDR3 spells CASSLLGRDYGYTF. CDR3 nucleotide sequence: TGTGCCAGCAGTTTATTGGGCAGGGACTATGGCTACACCTTC.

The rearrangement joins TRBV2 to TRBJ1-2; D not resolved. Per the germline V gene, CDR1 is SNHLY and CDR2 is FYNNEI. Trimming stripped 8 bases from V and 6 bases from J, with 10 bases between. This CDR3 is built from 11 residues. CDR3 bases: TGTGCCAGCCCGTGGCAGGATGGCTACACCTTC. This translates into CASPWQDGYTF.

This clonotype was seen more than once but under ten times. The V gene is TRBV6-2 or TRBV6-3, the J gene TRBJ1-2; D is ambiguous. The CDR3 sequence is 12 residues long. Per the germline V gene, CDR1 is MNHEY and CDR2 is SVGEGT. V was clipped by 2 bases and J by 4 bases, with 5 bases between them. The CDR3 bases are TGTGCCAGCAGTTACGAGGTCTATGGCTACACCTTC. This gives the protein CASSYEVYGYTF.

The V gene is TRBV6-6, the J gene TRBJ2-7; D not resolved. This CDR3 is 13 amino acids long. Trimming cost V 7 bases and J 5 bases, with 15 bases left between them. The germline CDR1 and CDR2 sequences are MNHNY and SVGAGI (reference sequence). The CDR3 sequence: CASNLLGGDEQYF. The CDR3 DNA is TGTGCCAGCAACTTATTAGGCGGCGACGAGCAGTACTTC.

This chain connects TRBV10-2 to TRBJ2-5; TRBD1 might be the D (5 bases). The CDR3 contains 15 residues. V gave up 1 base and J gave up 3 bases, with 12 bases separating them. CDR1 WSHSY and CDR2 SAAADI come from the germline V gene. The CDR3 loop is CASSECRDPEETQYF. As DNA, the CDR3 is TGCGCCAGCAGTGAGTGCAGGGATCCCGAAGAGACCCAGTACTTC.

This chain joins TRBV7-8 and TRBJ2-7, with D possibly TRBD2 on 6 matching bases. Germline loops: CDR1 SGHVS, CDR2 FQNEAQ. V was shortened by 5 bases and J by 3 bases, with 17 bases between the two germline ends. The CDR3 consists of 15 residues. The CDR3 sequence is CASSPIGGEVYEQYF. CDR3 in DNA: TGTGCCAGCAGCCCTATCGGAGGGGAGGTCTACGAGCAGTACTTC.

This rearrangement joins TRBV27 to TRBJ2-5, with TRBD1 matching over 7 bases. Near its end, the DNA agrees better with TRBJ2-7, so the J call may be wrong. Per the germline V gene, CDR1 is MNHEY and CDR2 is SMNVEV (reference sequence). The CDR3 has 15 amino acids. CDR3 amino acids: CASSPGSGGRNEQYF. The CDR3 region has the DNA TGTGCCAGCAGTCCAGGGTCAGGGGGAAGGAACGAGCAGTACTTC.

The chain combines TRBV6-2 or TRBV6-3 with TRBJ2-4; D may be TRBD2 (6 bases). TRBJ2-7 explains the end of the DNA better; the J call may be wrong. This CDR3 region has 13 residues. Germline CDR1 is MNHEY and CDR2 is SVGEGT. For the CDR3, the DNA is TGTGCCAGCAACCCCATACTAGCAGGCGAGCAGTACTTC. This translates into CASNPILAGEQYF.

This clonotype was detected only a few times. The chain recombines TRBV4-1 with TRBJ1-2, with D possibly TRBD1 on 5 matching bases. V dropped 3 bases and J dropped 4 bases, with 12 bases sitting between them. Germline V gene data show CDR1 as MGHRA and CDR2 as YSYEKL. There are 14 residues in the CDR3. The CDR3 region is CASSQAGEGYGYTF. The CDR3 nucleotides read TGCGCCAGCAGCCAGGCGGGGGAAGGCTATGGCTACACCTTC.

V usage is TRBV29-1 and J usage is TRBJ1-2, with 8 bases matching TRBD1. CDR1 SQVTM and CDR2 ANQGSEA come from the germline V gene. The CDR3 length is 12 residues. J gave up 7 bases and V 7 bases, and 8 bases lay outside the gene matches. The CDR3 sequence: CSAGGQEAGYTF. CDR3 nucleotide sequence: TGCAGCGCAGGGGGACAGGAGGCTGGCTACACCTTC.

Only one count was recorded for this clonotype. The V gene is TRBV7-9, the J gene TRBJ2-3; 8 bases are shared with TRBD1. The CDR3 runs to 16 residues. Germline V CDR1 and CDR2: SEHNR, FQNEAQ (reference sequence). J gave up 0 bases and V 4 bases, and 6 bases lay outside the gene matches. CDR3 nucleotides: TGTGCCAGCAGCTCCGGGACAGGCGGGAGCACAGATACGCAGTATTTT. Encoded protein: CASSSGTGGSTDTQYF.

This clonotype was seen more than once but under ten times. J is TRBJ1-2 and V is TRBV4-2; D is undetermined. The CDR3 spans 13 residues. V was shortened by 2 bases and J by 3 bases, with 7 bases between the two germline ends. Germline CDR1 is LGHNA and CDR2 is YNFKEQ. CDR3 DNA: TGTGCCAGCAGCCAAAACGGTTACTATGGCTACACCTTC. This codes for CASSQNGYYGYTF.

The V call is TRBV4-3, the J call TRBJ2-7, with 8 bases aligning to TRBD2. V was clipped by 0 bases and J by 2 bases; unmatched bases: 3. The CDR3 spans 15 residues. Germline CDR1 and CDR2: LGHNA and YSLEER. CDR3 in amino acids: CASSQDGGGTYEQYF. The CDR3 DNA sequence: TGCGCCAGCAGCCAAGATGGCGGGGGGACCTACGAGCAGTACTTC.

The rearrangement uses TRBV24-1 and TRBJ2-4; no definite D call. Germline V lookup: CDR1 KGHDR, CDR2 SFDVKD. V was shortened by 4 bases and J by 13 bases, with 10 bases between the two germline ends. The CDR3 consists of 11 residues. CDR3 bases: TGTGCCACCAGTGACTTGTCGGCCCAGTACTTC. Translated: CATSDLSAQYF.

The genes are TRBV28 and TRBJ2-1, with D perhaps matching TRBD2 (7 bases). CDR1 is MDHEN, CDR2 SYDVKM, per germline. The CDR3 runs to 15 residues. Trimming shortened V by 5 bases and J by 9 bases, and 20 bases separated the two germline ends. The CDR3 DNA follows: TGTGCCAGCAGTCGAGCGGGGACAATTAGCACTGAGCAGTTCTTC. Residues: CASSRAGTISTEQFF.

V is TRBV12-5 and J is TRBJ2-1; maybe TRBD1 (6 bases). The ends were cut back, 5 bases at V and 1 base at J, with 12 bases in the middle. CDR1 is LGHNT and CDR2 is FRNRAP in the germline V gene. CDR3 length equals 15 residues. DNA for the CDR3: TGTGCTAGTGGTGGGGGCCTCTCTTCCTACAATGAGCAGTTCTTC. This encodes CASGGGLSSYNEQFF.

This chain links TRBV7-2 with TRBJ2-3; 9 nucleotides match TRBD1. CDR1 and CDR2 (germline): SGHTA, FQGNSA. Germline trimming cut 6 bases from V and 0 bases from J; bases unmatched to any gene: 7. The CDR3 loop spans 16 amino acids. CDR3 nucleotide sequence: TGTGCCAGCAGATACGACAGGGGGAGCAGCACAGATACGCAGTATTTT. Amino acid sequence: CASRYDRGSSTDTQYF.

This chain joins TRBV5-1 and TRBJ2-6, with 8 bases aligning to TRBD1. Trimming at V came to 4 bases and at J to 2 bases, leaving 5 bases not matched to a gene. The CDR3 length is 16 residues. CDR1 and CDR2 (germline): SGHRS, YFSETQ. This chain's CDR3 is CASSADRGAGANVLTF. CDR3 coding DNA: TGCGCCAGCAGCGCCGACAGGGGTGCTGGGGCCAACGTCCTGACTTTC.

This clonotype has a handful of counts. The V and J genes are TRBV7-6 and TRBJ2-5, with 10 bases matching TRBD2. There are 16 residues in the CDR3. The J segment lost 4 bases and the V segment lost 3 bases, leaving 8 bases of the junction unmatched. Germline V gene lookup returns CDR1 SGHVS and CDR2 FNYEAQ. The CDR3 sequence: CASSLGASGGLETQYF. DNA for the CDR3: TGTGCCAGCAGCTTGGGAGCTAGCGGGGGTCTAGAGACCCAGTACTTC. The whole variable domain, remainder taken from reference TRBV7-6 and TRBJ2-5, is GAGVSQSPRYKVTKRGQDVALRCDPISGHVSLYWYRQALGQGPEFLTYFNYEAQQDKSGLPNDRFSAERPEGSISTLTIQRTEQRDSAMYRCASSLGASGGLETQYFGPGTRLLVL.

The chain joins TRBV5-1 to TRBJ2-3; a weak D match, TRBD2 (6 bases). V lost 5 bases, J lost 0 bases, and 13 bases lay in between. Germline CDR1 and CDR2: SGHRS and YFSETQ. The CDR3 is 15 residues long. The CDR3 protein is CASRAGGTSTDTQYF. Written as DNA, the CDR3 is TGCGCCAGCAGGGCCGGGGGAACAAGCACAGATACGCAGTATTTT.

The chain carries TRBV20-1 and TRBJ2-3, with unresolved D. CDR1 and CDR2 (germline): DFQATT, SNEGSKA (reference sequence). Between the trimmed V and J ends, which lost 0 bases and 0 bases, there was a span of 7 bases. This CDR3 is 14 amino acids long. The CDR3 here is CSARDEDSTDTQYF. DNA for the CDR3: TGCAGTGCTAGAGACGAGGACAGCACAGATACGCAGTATTTT.